Described below is a single T cell receptor (beta chain) sequence and its context. As yet, its antigen is unknown. This sample was included in a study of CXCR3-negative and CXCR3-positive naive CD8 T cells. Points from the study as a whole: Relative to CXCR3-negative naive cells, CXCR3-positive naive cells had more hydrophobic TRB CDR3s. Diversity was high in both naive subsets and much lower in memory cells.

The CDR3 length is 19 residues. Germline V lookup: CDR1 SNHLY, CDR2 FYNNEI. 5' RACE with UMI labels generated the TRB cDNA libraries. TCRdb re-called the 5' RACE reads and gives one entry per CDR3 protein, without DNA. Its clone listing holds about 110,000 distinct CDR3 sequences. This chain links TRBV2 with TRBJ2-7; TCRdb designates TRBD1, a call that cannot be tested without DNA. The clonotype comes from a human donor in good health. Some clones in this sample may be carry-over from other donors' samples. The sample consisted of naive CXCR3+ CD8+ T cells from blood. The subset was: CD45RO-CCR7+CD27+CD95- naive CD8+ T cells expressing CXCR3 (TNR3+). This chain's CDR3 is CASRGFRDTGPTGSYEQYF.